This T cell receptor beta chain derives from a study of beta chain features in type 1 diabetes. In the study overall: Healthy donors resembled patients in age, gender and cell yields. Study outcomes and limitations: Type 1 diabetes patients had TCRB CDR3s that were shorter (moderately but significantly so) in all four CD4+ subsets.

The authors took one heparinised blood draw, averaging approximately 120 mL, from each donor. Sorted populations all had greater than 95% purity. Every bit of the isolated RNA underwent reverse transcription, so sequencing read expressed TCRB transcripts. Naive, central memory and regulatory T cell samples produced a mean of about 3.4 million reads. Generated by immunoSEQ multiplex PCR, the TCRdb table keeps only in-frame clones and is missing some. The sample lists about 740,000 clones; roughly an eighth were seen once. About this clone: No antigen is known for it.

The CDR3 is 13 residues long. V dropped 3 bases and J dropped 7; count of bases not matched to a gene: 5. Germline V gene lookup returns CDR1 MDHEN and CDR2 SYDVKM. The specimen sequenced was naive CD4+ T cells from blood. V is TRBV28 and J is TRBJ1-2; 7 nucleotides line up with TRBD1. The origin of this receptor is a young man with type 1 diabetes. CDR3 residues: CASSFGTVGGYTF. In DNA, the CDR3 is TGTGCCAGCAGTTTTGGGACAGTGGGTGGCTACACCTTC.